The 15 T cell receptor beta chains in this list originate from one sample, sequenced in a study of blood T cells in healthy people across ages. The authors ran a second PCR of 7 to 11 cycles using a sample-barcoded 5' primer and a J-beta primer mix. One entry per CDR3 protein, called by TCRdb with MiXCR from the 5' RACE reads. The data contain 1.5 million to 2 million distinct CDR3 sequences, 28% of them singletons. Sequencing input: blood. The receptors were gathered from a young woman in good health.

There are a few counts of this clonotype. This chain connects TRBV20-1 to TRBJ2-3; 7 bases line up with TRBD1. The length of the CDR3 is 15 residues. Germline CDR1 reads DFQATT; CDR2 reads SNEGSKA (reference sequence). Trimming took 0 bases from V and 1 from J; bases not matched to a gene: 4. CDR3 protein: CSARDHDRGTDTQYF. In DNA, the CDR3 is TGCAGTGCTAGAGATCACGACAGGGGCACAGATACGCAGTATTTT.

In this sample, this clonotype turned up a few times. V usage is TRBV20-1 and J usage is TRBJ1-1; the match to TRBD1 covers 7 bases. CDR1 is DFQATT, CDR2 SNEGSKA, per germline (reference sequence). V was pared by 5 bases and J by 1 base, with 13 bases of the junction left unmatched. There are 16 residues in the CDR3. CDR3 sequence reads: CSAPDRGGRGNTEAFF. The CDR3 DNA sequence: TGCAGTGCTCCGGACAGAGGGGGCCGGGGGAACACTGAAGCTTTCTTT.

The rearrangement links TRBV4-2 to TRBJ1-1; 7 nucleotides agree with TRBD1. CDR1 is LGHNA, CDR2 YNFKEQ, per germline. The CDR3 runs to 17 residues. J lost 5 bases, V lost 0 bases, and 12 bases had no gene match. CDR3 sequence: CASSQDKTWTGGTEAFF. The DNA for the CDR3 is TGTGCCAGCAGCCAAGATAAGACTTGGACAGGCGGGACTGAAGCTTTCTTT.

This clonotype was detected a few times. A read error may explain this, as a much larger clone is one base away. This sequence joins TRBV20-1 and TRBJ2-7; D is perhaps TRBD2 (5 bases). CDR1 and CDR2 from the germline V gene are DFQATT and SNEGSKA (reference sequence). This CDR3 comprises 13 residues. Trimming left V 0 bases short and J 0 bases short, with 6 bases between. Written as DNA, the CDR3 is TGCAGTGCTAGAGAACGGGGCTCCTACGAGCAGTACTTC. Translating it yields CSARERGSYEQYF.

The chain employs TRBV7-2 and TRBJ2-7; D may be TRBD2 (6 bases). This CDR3 has 15 residues. Germline V gene sequence: CDR1 SGHTA, CDR2 FQGNSA. V lost 3 bases, J lost 2 bases, and 14 bases lay in between. The CDR3 coding sequence is TGTGCCAGCAGCTTGGGCGGGACCACAACCTACGAGCAGTACTTC. Translation: CASSLGGTTTYEQYF.

J is TRBJ2-3 and V is TRBV11-2; possibly TRBD2 for D (6 bases). Deletions cut 5 bases from V and 4 bases from J, with 19 bases between. Germline V gene lookup returns CDR1 SGHAT and CDR2 FQNNGV. This CDR3 comprises 16 residues. DNA of the CDR3: TGTGCCAGCAGCCCGCTCTCCGGGAGAAGGCCAGATACGCAGTATTTT. As protein: CASSPLSGRRPDTQYF.

This clonotype was counted a few times. The rearrangement uses TRBV27 and TRBJ1-2; the match to TRBD1 covers 9 bases. Germline lookup yields CDR1 MNHEY and CDR2 SMNVEV (reference sequence). The CDR3 extends over 15 amino acids. The trim removed 6 bases at V and 4 bases at J, leaving 9 bases unmatched. The CDR3 DNA reads as TGTGCCAGCAGCGATAACAGGGGGCACCTCTATGGCTACACCTTC. Its protein is CASSDNRGHLYGYTF.

This clonotype showed up many times. A junction boundary mismatches the germline segment, possibly from a read error. The V gene is TRBV5-1, the J gene TRBJ2-7; D might be TRBD1 (6 bases). Germline V CDR1 and CDR2: SGHRS, YFSETQ. This CDR3 has 14 amino acids. The CDR3 nucleotides are TGTGCCAGCAGGGATACAGGGAGCTCCTACGAGCAGTACTTC. This translates into CASRDTGSSYEQYF. The complete variable domain, with remaining parts taken from reference TRBV5-1 and TRBJ2-7, reads KAGVTQTPRYLIKTRGQQVTLSCSPISGHRSVSWYQQTPGQGLQFLFEYFSETQRNKGNFPGRFSGRQFSNSRSEMNVSTLELGDSALYLCASRDTGSSYEQYFGPGTRLTVT.

The chain recombines TRBV10-3 with TRBJ1-5; D is uncertain. In germline, CDR1 is ENHRY, CDR2 SYGVKD. This CDR3 is built from 13 residues. The V gene lost 5 bases and the J gene lost 5 bases, with 10 bases spanning the gap. This CDR3 reads CAISTSSYQPQHF. CDR3 in DNA: TGTGCCATCAGTACCAGCAGCTATCAGCCCCAGCATTTT.

The rearrangement uses TRBV27 and TRBJ2-3; D is tentatively TRBD1 or TRBD2 (6 bases each). The CDR3 contains 14 residues. CDR1 and CDR2 from the germline V gene are MNHEY and SMNVEV (reference sequence). Trimming took 3 bases from V and 7 from J, leaving 14 bases between them. The CDR3 here is CASSLTRGGNTQYF. CDR3 coding DNA: TGTGCCAGCAGTTTGACTAGAGGGGGGAATACGCAGTATTTT.

Concerning this clonotype: Since a much larger clone is just one base distant, this may be a read error. This chain connects TRBV20-1 to TRBJ2-5; 14 positions agree with TRBD2. TRBJ2-1 explains the end of the DNA better; the J call may be wrong. The CDR3 totals 15 residues. Per germline, CDR1 DFQATT and CDR2 SNEGSKA (reference sequence). This CDR3 is CSAYPTSGRGETQFF. CDR3 bases: TGCAGTGCTTACCCGACTAGCGGGAGGGGAGAGACCCAGTTCTTC.

The gene calls are TRBV12-3 or TRBV12-4 and TRBJ1-2; a weak D match, TRBD1 (6 bases). The germline V and J ends were trimmed by 9 bases and 8 bases, with 22 bases remaining between them. The CDR3 extends over 14 amino acids. DNA of the CDR3: TGTGCCAGTTGGGAGGGGGGCCCCCGGAGGGGCTACACCTTC. Protein: CASWEGGPRRGYTF.

This clonotype was observed a few times. CDR3 in amino acids: CASSPMWAAPFSYEQYF. The CDR3 region has the DNA TGTGCCAGCAGCCCAATGTGGGCAGCACCCTTCTCCTACGAGCAGTACTTC. The chain carries TRBV7-2 and TRBJ2-4; D is unresolved. Judging by the DNA end, TRBJ2-7 fits better; the J call may be wrong. The CDR3 loop spans 17 amino acids. Germline V gene lookup returns CDR1 SGHTA and CDR2 FQGNSA.

J is TRBJ2-5 and V is TRBV24-1; a weak D match, TRBD1 (6 bases). Per the germline V gene, CDR1 is KGHDR and CDR2 is SFDVKD. The V and J ends lost 9 bases and 3 bases respectively, with 13 bases between them. This CDR3 contains 13 residues. The CDR3 coding sequence is TGTGCCACCCGCACAGGGACGGAAGAGACCCAGTACTTC. Its protein product is CATRTGTEETQYF.

This clonotype was picked up a small number of times. The rearrangement uses TRBV4-1 and TRBJ2-3; the match to TRBD2 covers 9 bases. The CDR3 is 16 amino acids. The germline V gene has CDR1 MGHRA and CDR2 YSYEKL. V lost 4 bases and J lost 1; bases outside the gene matches: 6. CDR3 in amino acids: CASSPTRTSGTDTQYF. The CDR3 region has the DNA TGCGCCAGCAGCCCCACCAGGACTAGCGGCACAGATACGCAGTATTTT.